A single sample gave rise to the 12 T cell receptor beta chains below, sequenced in a study of CD4+ T cells in melanoma. Assay used: immunoSEQ multiplex PCR; TCRdb lists only in-frame clones, some missing. This table has 50,000 or so clones, roughly 89% appearing once. The material sequenced was peripheral blood. Source of these receptors: a human donor with melanoma.

The chain links TRBV6-1 to TRBJ1-6; D is undetermined. The CDR3 is 15 amino acids. Germline V gene sequence: CDR1 MNHNS, CDR2 SASEGT. V shed 4 bases and J shed 0 bases, with 7 bases lying between them. For the CDR3, the DNA is TGTGCCAGCAGTGGGGAGAGCTCCTATAATTCACCCCTCCACTTT. This encodes CASSGESSYNSPLHF.

The chain uses TRBV6-5 and TRBJ2-1; D is undetermined. V lost 5 bases and J 6 bases, leaving 14 bases between the germline ends. The CDR3 covers 14 residues. In germline, CDR1 is MNHEY, CDR2 SVGAGI. The CDR3 sequence: CASSTLGLGNEQFF. The CDR3 bases are TGTGCCAGCAGTACTCTGGGCTTGGGCAATGAGCAGTTCTTC.

This chain's CDR3 is CASSLGMRSNEQFF. DNA for the CDR3: TGTGCCAGCAGCTTAGGGATGAGGTCCAATGAGCAGTTCTTC. The chain has TRBV7-2 and TRBJ2-1; unclear D gene. V was clipped by 1 base and J by 6 bases, with 10 bases between them. CDR1 and CDR2 from the germline V gene are SGHTA and FQGNSA. The CDR3 sequence is 14 residues long.

This chain links TRBV19 with TRBJ1-2, with a weak D call TRBD1 (5 bases). Germline V gene lookup returns CDR1 LNHDA and CDR2 SQIVND (reference sequence). V lost 3 bases and J lost 4, with 18 bases in between. The CDR3 consists of 16 residues. The CDR3 protein is CASSIVEARGGYGYTF. In DNA, the CDR3 is TGTGCCAGTAGTATCGTGGAGGCAAGGGGTGGCTATGGCTACACCTTC.

This clone was seen just once. V gene TRBV10-2 combines with J gene TRBJ1-2, with 8 bases fitting TRBD1. The CDR3 spans 16 residues. J gave up 4 bases and V 0 bases, and 7 bases lay outside the gene matches. The germline CDR1 and CDR2 sequences are WSHSY and SAAADI. Written as DNA, the CDR3 is TGCGCCAGCAGTGAGTCGAAAGGCAGGGGGCTCTATGGCTACACCTTC. Translation: CASSESKGRGLYGYTF.

This chain connects TRBV7-9 to TRBJ2-7; D remains ambiguous. The V end lost 0 bases, the J end lost 7 bases, and 10 bases lay between the germline ends. This CDR3 has 13 residues. Germline V gene data show CDR1 as SEHNR and CDR2 as FQNEAQ (reference sequence). The CDR3 DNA reads as TGTGCCAGCAGCTTAGCGCCCGTGGGGGAGCAGTACTTC. Encoded protein: CASSLAPVGEQYF. The full variable domain, its missing parts supplied by reference TRBV7-9 and TRBJ2-7, is DTGVSQNPRHKITKRGQNVTFRCDPISEHNRLYWYRQTLGQGPEFLTYFQNEAQLEKSRLLSDRFSAERPKGSFSTLEIQRTEQGDSAMYLCASSLAPVGEQYFGPGTRLTVT.

The sample holds one count of this clone. The V call is TRBV5-6, the J call TRBJ1-5; 10 bases fit TRBD1. The CDR3 has 14 amino acids. The trim removed 0 bases at V and 6 bases at J, leaving 0 bases unmatched. Germline CDR1 reads SGHDT; CDR2 reads YYEEEE. CDR3 in DNA: TGTGCCAGCAGCTTGGGACAGGGGGCTCAGCCCCAGCATTTT. Protein: CASSLGQGAQPQHF.

The CDR3 protein is CAISESWLAGDASTDTQYF. CDR3 in DNA: TGTGCCATCAGTGAGTCATGGCTAGCGGGGGACGCTAGCACAGATACGCAGTATTTT. The chain couples TRBV10-3 to TRBJ2-3; 10 bases line up with TRBD2. J was trimmed by 0 bases and V by 0 bases; bases with no gene match: 9. This CDR3 has 19 residues. Germline CDR1 reads ENHRY; CDR2 reads SYGVKD.

The rearrangement joins TRBV11-3 to TRBJ2-7, with D tentatively TRBD1 or TRBD2 (6 bases each). CDR1 and CDR2 from the germline V gene are SGHNT and YENEEA. The V gene lost 5 bases and the J gene lost 2 bases, with 10 bases spanning the gap. The CDR3 totals 13 residues. The chain's CDR3 is CASSNGGTYEQYF. CDR3 nucleotides: TGTGCCAGCAGCAACGGGGGCACCTACGAGCAGTACTTC.

The gene calls are TRBV28 and TRBJ2-7; 8 bases are a match to TRBD2. CDR1 is MDHEN and CDR2 is SYDVKM in the germline V gene. V trimming: 6 bases; J trimming: 5 bases; junction bases outside the gene matches: 6. The CDR3 loop spans 13 amino acids. The CDR3 DNA reads as TGTGCCAGCAGGGGACTAGTAATCCACGAGCAGTACTTC. Its translation is CASRGLVIHEQYF. The full variable domain, its missing parts supplied by reference TRBV28 and TRBJ2-7, is DVKVTQSSRYLVKRTGEKVFLECVQDMDHENMFWYRQDPGLGLRLIYFSYDVKMKEKGDIPEGYSVSREKKERFSLILESASTNQTSMYLCASRGLVIHEQYFGPGTRLTVT.

The rearrangement uses TRBV11-2 and TRBJ2-7; unclear D gene. Per the germline V gene, CDR1 is SGHAT and CDR2 is FQNNGV. The CDR3 has 15 residues. The V end lost 5 bases, the J end lost 4 bases, and 18 bases lay between the germline ends. The CDR3 bases are TGTGCCAGCAGCCCAGGCGTGGGTTCCCCTTACGAGCAGTACTTC. This codes for CASSPGVGSPYEQYF. The whole variable domain, remainder taken from reference TRBV11-2 and TRBJ2-7, is EAGVAQSPRYKIIEKRQSVAFWCNPISGHATLYWYQQILGQGPKLLIQFQNNGVVDDSQLPKDRFSAERLKGVDSTLKIQPAKLEDSAVYLCASSPGVGSPYEQYFGPGTRLTVT.

The chain's CDR3 is CASSGGTEAFF. The CDR3, as DNA: TGTGCCAGTTCGGGGGGCACTGAAGCTTTCTTT. The gene calls are TRBV6-5 and TRBJ1-1, with D possibly matching TRBD1 (5 bases). This CDR3 spans 11 amino acids. CDR1 is MNHEY, CDR2 SVGAGI, per germline. V was shortened by 9 bases and J by 4 bases, with 9 bases between the two germline ends.